The sequence of this T cell receptor (beta chain) was determined in a study of blood T cell repertoires in COVID-19 (dated by TCRdb to the early 2020s). Regarding the study in general: Samples covering the acute and convalescent phases of COVID-19 were provided by collaborators in the United States, Italy and Spain. The material from the prospective study consisted of cDNA or gDNA derived from T cells, B-cell-depleted T cells, or PBMCs. Deeply sampled blood TCRbeta repertoires from subjects exposed to, actively infected with, or recovered from COVID-19 were included in the dataset. The repertoires were made available in a free public database intended to serve as a resource for research on the immune response to SARS-CoV-2. Samples were obtained from the ongoing ImmuneRACE study (first 160 participants) and from approximately 1,200 subjects provided by 6 global collaborators. Sample metadata almost always included a de-identified subject ID, COVID-19 status, age in years and sex. HLA class I and class II types, where available, came from metadata supplied by the sample provider rather than from assay-based typing.

In the germline V gene, CDR1 corresponds to SGHRS and CDR2 to YFSETQ. Including the terminal cysteine and phenylalanine, the CDR3 comprises 13 residues. Only CDR3 DNA remains: 39 bases, in frame from the first base. Unmatched junction bases come to 6, with V trimmed by 9 bases and J by 2 bases. The paper as a whole reports these results and caveats: Clinical and demographic metadata were provided uncurated, with the amount varying by source and participant.

With respect to this clone: The antigen it recognizes is unknown. Per-base quality was not reported, and no clone a single base away is much larger than it.

Participants in the prospective study were aged 18 to 89 years, lived in some 24 United States geographic areas, and enrolled through a virtual design. Cohort assignment in the prospective study relied on participant-reported clinical history from a screening survey and a study questionnaire. Recovered participants in ImmuneRACE Cohort 3 were defined by two consecutive negative NP/OP PCR tests, clearance by a healthcare professional, or resolution of symptoms. Mobile phlebotomists in the prospective study collected whole blood, serum and a nasopharyngeal or oropharyngeal swab from every participant. Over a roughly two-month period, participants in the prospective study had the option of providing additional blood draws and questionnaires. Blood samples from the prospective study were shipped frozen or at room temperature prior to DNA extraction. TCRbeta CDR3 regions were amplified from genomic DNA using the immunoSEQ Assay, a bias-controlled multiplex PCR. On the study's bioinformatics: The number of nucleated cells in each sample was estimated from the amplification of reference gene primers within the assay. Sequence reads were collapsed and filtered to measure the absolute abundance of every unique TCRbeta CDR3 rearrangement. For each sample, productive Simpson clonality was calculated by taking the square root of Simpson's diversity index across productive rearrangements. In its TCRdb copy, this immuneACCESS table keeps in-frame sequences only and misses some clones. Where compared with another copy, unresolved V genes explain less than half of these, and the others have no known cause. For V, J and clone size, that table is used; D and trimming come from the DNA. For this sample there are some 170,000 clones; roughly 84% appear just once. Jointly, the top ten make up approximately 16% of the sample.

The rearranged chain carries TRBV5-1 and TRBJ2-3, and 7 junction bases match TRBD1. Sequencing was done on a sample of PBMCs or T cells enriched from blood (not recorded which). The sequence derives from a man aged 50 to 59 who had recovered from COVID-19. The DNA is TGCGCCACGGGGACAGCTATCACAGATACGCAGTATTTT. Its protein product is CATGTAITDTQYF. Full variable domain (CDR3 extended with the reference TRBV5-1 and TRBJ2-3 proteins): KAGVTQTPRYLIKTRGQQVTLSCSPISGHRSVSWYQQTPGQGLQFLFEYFSETQRNKGNFPGRFSGRQFSNSRSEMNVSTLELGDSALYLCATGTAITDTQYFGPGTRLTVL.